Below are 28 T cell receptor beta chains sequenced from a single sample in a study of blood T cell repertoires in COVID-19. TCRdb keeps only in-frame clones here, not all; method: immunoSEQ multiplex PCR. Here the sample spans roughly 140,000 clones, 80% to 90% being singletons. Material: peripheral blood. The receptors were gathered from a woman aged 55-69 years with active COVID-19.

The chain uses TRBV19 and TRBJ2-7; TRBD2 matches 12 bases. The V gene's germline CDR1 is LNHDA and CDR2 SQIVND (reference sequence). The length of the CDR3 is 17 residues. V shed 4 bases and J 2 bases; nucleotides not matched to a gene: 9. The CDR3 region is CASSKRHLAGGPYEQYF. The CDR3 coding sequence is TGTGCCAGTAGTAAACGCCATCTAGCGGGAGGGCCCTACGAGCAGTACTTC.

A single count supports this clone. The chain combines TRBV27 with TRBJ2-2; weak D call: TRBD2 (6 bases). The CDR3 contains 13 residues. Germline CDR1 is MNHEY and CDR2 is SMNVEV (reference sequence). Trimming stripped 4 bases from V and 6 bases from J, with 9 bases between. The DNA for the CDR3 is TGTGCCAGCAGTTCCCCGGGGGCCGGGGAGCTGTTTTTT. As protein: CASSSPGAGELFF.

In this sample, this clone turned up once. CDR3 nucleotide sequence: TGCGCCAGCAGCCAAGATAGAGGGAGAAAGTTCTTC. It yields the protein CASSQDRGRKFF. The chain links TRBV4-3 to TRBJ2-1; D perhaps matches TRBD2 (5 bases). Germline V gene data show CDR1 as LGHNA and CDR2 as YSLEER. The CDR3 loop spans 12 amino acids. Trimming pared 0 bases from V and 14 bases from J, leaving 11 bases between.

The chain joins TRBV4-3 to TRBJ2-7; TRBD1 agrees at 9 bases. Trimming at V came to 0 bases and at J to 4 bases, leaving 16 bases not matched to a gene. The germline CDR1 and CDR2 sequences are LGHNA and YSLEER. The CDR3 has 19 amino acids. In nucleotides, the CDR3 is TGCGCCAGCAGCCAAGAGGAGGACAGGGGACTCCGTCCTCAGTACGAGCAGTACTTC. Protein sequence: CASSQEEDRGLRPQYEQYF.

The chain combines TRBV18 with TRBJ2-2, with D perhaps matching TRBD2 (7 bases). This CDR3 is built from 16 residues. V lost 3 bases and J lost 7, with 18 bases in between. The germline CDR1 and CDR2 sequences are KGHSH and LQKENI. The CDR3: CASSPIFGGRSGELFF. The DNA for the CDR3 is TGTGCCAGCTCACCTATCTTCGGGGGGCGAAGCGGGGAGCTGTTTTTT.

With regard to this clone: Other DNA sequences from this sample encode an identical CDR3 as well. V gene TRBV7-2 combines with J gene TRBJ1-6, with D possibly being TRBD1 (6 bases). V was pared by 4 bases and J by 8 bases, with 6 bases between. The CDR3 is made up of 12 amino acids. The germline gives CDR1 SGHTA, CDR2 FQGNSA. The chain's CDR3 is CASSSGDSPLHF. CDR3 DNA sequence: TGTGCCAGCAGCTCAGGGGATTCACCCCTCCACTTT.

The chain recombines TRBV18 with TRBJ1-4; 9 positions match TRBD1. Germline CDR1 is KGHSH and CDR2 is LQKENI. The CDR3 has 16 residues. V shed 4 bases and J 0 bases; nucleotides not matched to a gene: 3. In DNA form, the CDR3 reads TGTGCCAGCTCACTACAGGGGGCCGCAACTAATGAAAAACTGTTTTTT. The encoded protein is CASSLQGAATNEKLFF.

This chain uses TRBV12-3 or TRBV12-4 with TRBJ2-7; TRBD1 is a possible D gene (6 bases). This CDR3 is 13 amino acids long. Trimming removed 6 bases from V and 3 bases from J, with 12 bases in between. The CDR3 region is CASRRAGDYEQYF. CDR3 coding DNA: TGTGCCAGCAGGCGGGCAGGGGACTACGAGCAGTACTTC.

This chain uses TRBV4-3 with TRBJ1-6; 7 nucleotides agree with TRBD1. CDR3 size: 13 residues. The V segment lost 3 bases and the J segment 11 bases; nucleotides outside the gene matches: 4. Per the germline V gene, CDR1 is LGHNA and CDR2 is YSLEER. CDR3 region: CASSQTDRTPLHF. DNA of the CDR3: TGCGCCAGCAGCCAGACGGACAGGACACCCCTCCACTTT.

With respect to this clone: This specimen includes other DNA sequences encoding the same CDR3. The chain's CDR3 is CASSFRGYGYTF. For the CDR3, the DNA is TGTGCCAGCAGTTTTAGAGGGTACGGCTACACCTTC. The rearrangement links TRBV28 to TRBJ1-2; D is undetermined. Trimming cost V 3 bases and J 8 bases, with 10 bases left between them. CDR1 is MDHEN and CDR2 is SYDVKM in the germline V gene. This CDR3 is built from 12 residues.

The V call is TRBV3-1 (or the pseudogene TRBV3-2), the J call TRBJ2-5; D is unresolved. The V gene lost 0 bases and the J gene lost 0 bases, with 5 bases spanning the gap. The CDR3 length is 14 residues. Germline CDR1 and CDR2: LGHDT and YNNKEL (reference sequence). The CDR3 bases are TGTGCCAGCAGCCAAGATCGGTACCAAGAGACCCAGTACTTC. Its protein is CASSQDRYQETQYF.

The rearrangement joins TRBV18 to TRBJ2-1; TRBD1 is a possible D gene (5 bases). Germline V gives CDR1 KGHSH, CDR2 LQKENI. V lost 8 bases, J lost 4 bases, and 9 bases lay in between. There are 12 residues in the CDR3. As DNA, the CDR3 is TGTGCCAGCACGACAGATTACAATGAGCAGTTCTTC. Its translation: CASTTDYNEQFF.

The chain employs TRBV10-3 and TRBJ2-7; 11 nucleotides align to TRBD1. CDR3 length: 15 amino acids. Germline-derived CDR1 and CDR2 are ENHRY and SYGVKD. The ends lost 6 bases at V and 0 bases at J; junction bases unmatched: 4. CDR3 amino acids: CAIRDGQGASYEQYF. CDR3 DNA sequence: TGTGCCATCAGGGATGGACAGGGGGCCTCCTACGAGCAGTACTTC.

The CDR3 DNA follows: TGTGCCAGCAGTCCAACAGGGGACTATGGCTACACCTTC. Protein sequence: CASSPTGDYGYTF. This sequence joins TRBV27 and TRBJ1-2; 7 bases map to TRBD1. The germline V gene encodes CDR1 MNHEY and CDR2 SMNVEV (reference sequence). The CDR3 has 13 residues. The V gene end was trimmed by 5 bases and the J gene end by 3 bases; junction bases not matched to a gene: 3.

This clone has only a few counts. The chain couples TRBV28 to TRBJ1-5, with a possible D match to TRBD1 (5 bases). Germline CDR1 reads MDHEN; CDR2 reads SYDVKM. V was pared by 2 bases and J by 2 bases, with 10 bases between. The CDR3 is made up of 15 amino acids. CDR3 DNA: TGTGCCAGCAGTTTAGGGCAGACAGGCAATCAGCCCCAGCATTTT. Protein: CASSLGQTGNQPQHF.

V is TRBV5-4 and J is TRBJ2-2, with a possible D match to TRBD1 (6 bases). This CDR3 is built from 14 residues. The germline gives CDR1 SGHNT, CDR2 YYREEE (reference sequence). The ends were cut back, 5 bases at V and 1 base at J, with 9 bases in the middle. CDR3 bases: TGTGCCAGCAGGGACAGAGTGAACACCGGGGAGCTGTTTTTT. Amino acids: CASRDRVNTGELFF.

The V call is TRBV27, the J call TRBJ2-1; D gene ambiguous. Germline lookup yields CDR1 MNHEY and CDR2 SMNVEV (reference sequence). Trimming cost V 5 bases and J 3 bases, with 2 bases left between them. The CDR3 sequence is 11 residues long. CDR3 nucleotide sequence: TGTGCCAGCAGTCTCTACAATGAGCAGTTCTTC. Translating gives CASSLYNEQFF.

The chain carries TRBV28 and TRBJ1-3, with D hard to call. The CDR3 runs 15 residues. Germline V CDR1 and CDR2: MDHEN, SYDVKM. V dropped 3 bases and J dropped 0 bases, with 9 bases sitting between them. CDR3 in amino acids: CASSFYRSSGNTIYF. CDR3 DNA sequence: TGTGCCAGCAGTTTTTATCGGAGCTCTGGAAACACCATATATTTT.

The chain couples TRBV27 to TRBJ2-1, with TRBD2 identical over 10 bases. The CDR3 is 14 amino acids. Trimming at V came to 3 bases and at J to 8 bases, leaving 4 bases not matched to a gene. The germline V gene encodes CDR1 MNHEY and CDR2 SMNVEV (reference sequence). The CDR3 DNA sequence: TGTGCCAGCAGTTTTCCTAGCGGGAGCCATGAGCAGTTCTTC. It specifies CASSFPSGSHEQFF.

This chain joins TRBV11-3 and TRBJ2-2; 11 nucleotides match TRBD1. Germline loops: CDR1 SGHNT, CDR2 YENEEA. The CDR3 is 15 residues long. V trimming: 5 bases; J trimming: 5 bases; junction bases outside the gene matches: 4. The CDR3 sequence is CASSPGQGATGELFF. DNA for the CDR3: TGTGCCAGCAGCCCCGGACAGGGGGCGACCGGGGAGCTGTTTTTT.

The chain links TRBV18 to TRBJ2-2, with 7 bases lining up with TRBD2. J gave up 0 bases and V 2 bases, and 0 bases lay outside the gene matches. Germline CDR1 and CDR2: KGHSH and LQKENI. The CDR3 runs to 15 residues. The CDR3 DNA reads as TGTGCCAGCTCACCAGGGAGGGCGAACACCGGGGAGCTGTTTTTT. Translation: CASSPGRANTGELFF.

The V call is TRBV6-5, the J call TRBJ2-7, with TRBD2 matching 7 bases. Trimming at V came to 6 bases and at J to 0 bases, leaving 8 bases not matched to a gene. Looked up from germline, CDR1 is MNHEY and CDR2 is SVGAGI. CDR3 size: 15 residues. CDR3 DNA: TGTGCCAGCAGGCCCTCACTAGCGCTCTCCTACGAGCAGTACTTC. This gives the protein CASRPSLALSYEQYF.

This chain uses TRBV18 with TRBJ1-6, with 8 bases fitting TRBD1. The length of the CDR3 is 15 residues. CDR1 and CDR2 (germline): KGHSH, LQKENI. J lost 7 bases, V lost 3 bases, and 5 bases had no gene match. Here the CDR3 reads CASSPGTGENSPLHF. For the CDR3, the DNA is TGTGCCAGCTCACCGGGGACAGGCGAGAATTCACCCCTCCACTTT.

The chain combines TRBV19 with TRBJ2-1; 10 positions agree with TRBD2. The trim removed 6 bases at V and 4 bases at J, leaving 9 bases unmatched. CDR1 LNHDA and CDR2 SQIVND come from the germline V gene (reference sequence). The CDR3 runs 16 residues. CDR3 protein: CASSRRTSGAYNEQFF. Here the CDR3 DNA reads TGTGCCAGTAGCCGACGGACTAGCGGAGCGTACAATGAGCAGTTCTTC.

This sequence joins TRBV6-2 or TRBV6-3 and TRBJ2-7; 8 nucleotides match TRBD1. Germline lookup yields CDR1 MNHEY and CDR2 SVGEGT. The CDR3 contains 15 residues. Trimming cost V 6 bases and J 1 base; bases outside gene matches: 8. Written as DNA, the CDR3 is TGTGCCAGCAGCCCCGACAGGGGCAAATCCTACGAGCAGTACTTC. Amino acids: CASSPDRGKSYEQYF.

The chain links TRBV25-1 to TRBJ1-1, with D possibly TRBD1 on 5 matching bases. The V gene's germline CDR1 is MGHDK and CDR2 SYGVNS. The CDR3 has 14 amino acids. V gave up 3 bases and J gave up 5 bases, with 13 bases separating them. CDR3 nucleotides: TGTGCCAGCAGTGACAGGGAAGGATTGACTGAAGCTTTCTTT. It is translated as CASSDREGLTEAFF.

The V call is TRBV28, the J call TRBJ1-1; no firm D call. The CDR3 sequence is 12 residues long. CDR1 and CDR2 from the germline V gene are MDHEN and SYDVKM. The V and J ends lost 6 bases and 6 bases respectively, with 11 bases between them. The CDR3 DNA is TGTGCCAGCAGCCTCCTGTCGGCTGAAGCTTTCTTT. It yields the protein CASSLLSAEAFF.

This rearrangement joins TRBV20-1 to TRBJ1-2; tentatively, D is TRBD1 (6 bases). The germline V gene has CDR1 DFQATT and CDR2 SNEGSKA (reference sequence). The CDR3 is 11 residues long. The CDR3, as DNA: TGCAGGGGGGCGGATTTCTATGGCTACACCTTC. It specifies CRGADFYGYTF.